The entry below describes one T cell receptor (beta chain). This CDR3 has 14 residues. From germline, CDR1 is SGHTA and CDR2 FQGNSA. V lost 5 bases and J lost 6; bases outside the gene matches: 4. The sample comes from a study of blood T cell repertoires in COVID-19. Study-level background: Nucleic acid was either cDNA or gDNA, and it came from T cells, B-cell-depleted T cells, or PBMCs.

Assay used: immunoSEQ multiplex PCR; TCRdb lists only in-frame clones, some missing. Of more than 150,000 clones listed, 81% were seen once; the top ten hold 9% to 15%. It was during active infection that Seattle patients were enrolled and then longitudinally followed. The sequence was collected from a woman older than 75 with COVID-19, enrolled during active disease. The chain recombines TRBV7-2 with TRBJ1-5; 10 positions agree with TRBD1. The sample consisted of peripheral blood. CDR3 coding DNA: TGTGCCAGCAGCGCGACAGGGGGCGTTCAGCCCCAGCATTTT. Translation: CASSATGGVQPQHF.